This T cell receptor beta chain was recorded in a study of response to subunit inactivated influenza vaccine. This clonotype was observed many times. Its antigen is unidentified. Regarding the study as a whole: The authors put forward the suggestion that each seasonal influenza vaccination may bring in only a limited number of new T cells.

TCRdb ran MiXCR on the RT-PCR reads and lists one entry per CDR3 protein. The table lists under 950,000 distinct CDR3 sequences, around 21% of them singletons. This TCR was recovered from a man aged 50 or older who received an inactivated influenza vaccine. This sample comprised PBMCs from blood, obtained about 5 days after vaccination.

CDR3 DNA sequence: TGTGCCAGCAGCCATTCCGGGACCTTTTACGAGCAGTACTTC. Translating gives CASSHSGTFYEQYF. The chain recombines TRBV12-3 or TRBV12-4 with TRBJ2-7, with D perhaps TRBD1 or TRBD2 (5 bases each). Trimming removed 6 bases from V and 4 bases from J, with 16 bases in between. This CDR3 is built from 14 residues.